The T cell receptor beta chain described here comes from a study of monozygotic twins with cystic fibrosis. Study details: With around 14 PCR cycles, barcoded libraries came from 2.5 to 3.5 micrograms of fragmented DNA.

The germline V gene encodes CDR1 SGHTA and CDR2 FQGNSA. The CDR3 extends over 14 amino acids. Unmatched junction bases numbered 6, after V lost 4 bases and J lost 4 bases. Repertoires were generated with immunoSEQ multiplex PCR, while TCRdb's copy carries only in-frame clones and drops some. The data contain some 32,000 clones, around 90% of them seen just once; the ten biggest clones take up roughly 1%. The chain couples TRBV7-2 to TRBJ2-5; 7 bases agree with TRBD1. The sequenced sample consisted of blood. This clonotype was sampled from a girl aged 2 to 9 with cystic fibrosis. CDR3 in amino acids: CASSSETGIETQYF. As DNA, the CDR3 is TGTGCCAGCAGCTCGGAGACAGGGATAGAGACCCAGTACTTC.